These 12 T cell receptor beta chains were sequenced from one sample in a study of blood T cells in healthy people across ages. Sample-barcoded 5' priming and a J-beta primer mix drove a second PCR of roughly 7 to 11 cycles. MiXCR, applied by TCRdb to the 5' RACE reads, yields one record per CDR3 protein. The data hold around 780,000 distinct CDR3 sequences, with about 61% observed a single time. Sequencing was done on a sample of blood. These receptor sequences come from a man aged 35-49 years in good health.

CDR3 sequence (DNA): TGTGCCAGCAGTTTAACGGGTCAATATGCAACAGATACGCAGTATTTT. Translation gives CASSLTGQYATDTQYF. The J gene is TRBJ2-3, the V gene TRBV12-3 or TRBV12-4; D ambiguous. This CDR3 is 16 amino acids long. V lost 2 bases and J lost 3, with 15 bases in between.

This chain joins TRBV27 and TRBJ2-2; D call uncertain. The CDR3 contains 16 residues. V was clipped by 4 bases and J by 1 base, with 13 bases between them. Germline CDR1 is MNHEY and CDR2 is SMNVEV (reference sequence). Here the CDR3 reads CASSSQKGVNTGELFF. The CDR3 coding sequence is TGTGCCAGCAGTTCCCAGAAAGGCGTGAACACCGGGGAGCTGTTTTTT.

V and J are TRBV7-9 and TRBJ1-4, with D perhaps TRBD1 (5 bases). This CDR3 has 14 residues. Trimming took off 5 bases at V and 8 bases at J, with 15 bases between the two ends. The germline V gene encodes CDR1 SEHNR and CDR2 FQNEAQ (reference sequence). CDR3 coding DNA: TGTGCCAGCAGCCCCCCAGGGATTAGAGAAAAACTGTTTTTT. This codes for CASSPPGIREKLFF.

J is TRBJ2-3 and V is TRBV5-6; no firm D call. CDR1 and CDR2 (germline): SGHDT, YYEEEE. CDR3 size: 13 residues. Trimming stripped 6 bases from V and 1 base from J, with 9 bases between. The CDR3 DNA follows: TGTGCCAGCACCTCGTCGGGCACAGATACGCAGTATTTT. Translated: CASTSSGTDTQYF. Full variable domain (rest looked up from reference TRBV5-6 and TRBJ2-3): DAGVTQSPTHLIKTRGQQVTLRCSPKSGHDTVSWYQQALGQGPQFIFQYYEEEERQRGNFPDRFSGHQFPNYSSELNVNALLLGDSALYLCASTSSGTDTQYFGPGTRLTVL.

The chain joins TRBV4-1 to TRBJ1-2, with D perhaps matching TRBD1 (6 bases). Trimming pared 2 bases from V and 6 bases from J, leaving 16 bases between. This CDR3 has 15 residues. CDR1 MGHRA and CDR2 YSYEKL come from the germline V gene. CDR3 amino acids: CASSQWTAPRDGYTF. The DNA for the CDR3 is TGCGCCAGCAGCCAATGGACAGCACCCCGAGATGGCTACACCTTC.

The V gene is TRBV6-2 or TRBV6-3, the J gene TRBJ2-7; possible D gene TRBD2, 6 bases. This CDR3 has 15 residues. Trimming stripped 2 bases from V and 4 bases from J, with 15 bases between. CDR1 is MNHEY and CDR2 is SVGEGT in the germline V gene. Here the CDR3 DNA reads TGTGCCAGCAGTTACGGAGGGGTCTCTATGTACGAGCAGTACTTC. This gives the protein CASSYGGVSMYEQYF.

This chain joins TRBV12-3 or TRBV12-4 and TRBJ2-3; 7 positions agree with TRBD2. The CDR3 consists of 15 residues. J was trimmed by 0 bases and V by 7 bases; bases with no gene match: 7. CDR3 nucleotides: TGTGCCAGCACCCGGCTGGGGGGGAGCACAGATACGCAGTATTTT. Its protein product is CASTRLGGSTDTQYF.

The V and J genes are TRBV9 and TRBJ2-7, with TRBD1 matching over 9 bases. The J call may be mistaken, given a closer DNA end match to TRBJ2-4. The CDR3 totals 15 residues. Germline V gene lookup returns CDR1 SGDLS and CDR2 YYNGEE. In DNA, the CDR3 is TGTGCCAGCACGAGGACAGGGGAGTTCCAGAACATTCAGTACTTC. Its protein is CASTRTGEFQNIQYF.

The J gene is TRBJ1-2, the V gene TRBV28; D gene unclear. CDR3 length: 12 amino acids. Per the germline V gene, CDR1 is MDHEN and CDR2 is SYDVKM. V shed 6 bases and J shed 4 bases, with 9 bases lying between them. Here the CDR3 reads CASRTSSYGYTF. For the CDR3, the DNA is TGTGCCAGCAGGACTTCTAGCTATGGCTACACCTTC.

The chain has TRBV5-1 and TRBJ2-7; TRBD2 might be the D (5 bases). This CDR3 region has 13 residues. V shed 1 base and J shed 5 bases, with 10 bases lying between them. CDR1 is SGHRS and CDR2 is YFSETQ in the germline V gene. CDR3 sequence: CASSLPGSNEQYF. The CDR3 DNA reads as TGCGCCAGCAGCTTGCCGGGAAGCAACGAGCAGTACTTC.

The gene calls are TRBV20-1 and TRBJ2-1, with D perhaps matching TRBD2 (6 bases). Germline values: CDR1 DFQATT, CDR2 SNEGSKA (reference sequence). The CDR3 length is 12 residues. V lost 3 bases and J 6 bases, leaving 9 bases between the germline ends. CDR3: CSASGGVNEQFF. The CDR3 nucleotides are TGCAGTGCTAGCGGGGGAGTCAATGAGCAGTTCTTC.

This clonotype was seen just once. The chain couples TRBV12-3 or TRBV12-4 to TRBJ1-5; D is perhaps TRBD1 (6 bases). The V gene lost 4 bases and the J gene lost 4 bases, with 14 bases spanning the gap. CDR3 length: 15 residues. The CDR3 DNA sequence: TGTGCCAGCAGTTCACAGGGTTTTGGGAATCAGCCCCAGCATTTT. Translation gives CASSSQGFGNQPQHF.